Listed below are T cell receptor beta chains from one sample, sequenced in a study of blood T cell repertoires in COVID-19. Sequencing used immunoSEQ multiplex PCR; TCRdb keeps in-frame clones, though not all of them. The data hold about 210,000 clones, with 80% observed a single time. The source material was peripheral blood. The source is a man in his sixties with acute or convalescent COVID-19. Both conserved end residues are part of each CDR3. A D gene is named only where the DNA matches it firmly. A clone size is listed for some rows: how often the clone was seen (once, few, many), or a class if it is expanded.

CDR3aa	CDR3nt	j_gene	d_gene	v_gene	abundance
CASSPSEYTQYF	TGTGCCAGCAGCCCTAGCGAATATACGCAGTATTTT	TRBJ2-3	.	TRBV3-1/TRBV3-2	once
CASSLRRTRDRNQPQHF	TGTGCCAGCAGTTTACGAAGAACCCGGGACAGAAATCAGCCCCAGCATTTT	TRBJ1-5	TRBD1	TRBV27	once
CASNVGTGGRRTEAFF	TGTGCCAGTAACGTGGGGACAGGGGGAAGGCGGACTGAAGCTTTCTTT	TRBJ1-1	TRBD1	TRBV19	.
CASSDRTGGGQPQHF	TGTGCCAGCAGTGATCGGACAGGGGGAGGACAGCCCCAGCATTTT	TRBJ1-5	TRBD1	TRBV2	once
CASSRGTGGTDTQYF	TGTGCCAGCAGCCGCGGGACAGGGGGCACAGATACGCAGTATTTT	TRBJ2-3	TRBD1	TRBV6-2/TRBV6-3	.
CASSEFGVAGGSGELFF	TGTGCCAGCAGTGAATTCGGAGTAGCGGGAGGGTCCGGGGAGCTGTTTTTT	TRBJ2-2	TRBD2	TRBV25-1	.
CASSVAASGGQETQYF	TGTGCCAGCAGCGTAGCTGCTAGCGGGGGTCAAGAGACCCAGTACTTC	TRBJ2-5	TRBD2	TRBV9	.
CASSVEGEMNTEAFF	TGTGCCAGCAGCGTAGAGGGGGAAATGAACACTGAAGCTTTCTTT	TRBJ1-1	.	TRBV9	few
CAISESEQSRYTF	TGTGCCATCAGTGAGTCGGAACAGAGCCGCTACACCTTC	TRBJ1-2	.	TRBV10-3	.
CTSSQEGGLGTANEKLFF	TGCACCAGCAGCCAAGAGGGGGGTTTAGGGACGGCTAATGAAAAACTGTTTTTT	TRBJ1-4	.	TRBV1	.
CASSDLGTGRQETQYF	TGCGCCAGCAGCGACCTAGGGACAGGACGCCAAGAGACCCAGTACTTC	TRBJ2-5	TRBD1	TRBV4-1	many
CASSRTSGSPTDTQYF	TGTGCCAGCAGCAGGACTAGCGGGAGTCCCACAGATACGCAGTATTTT	TRBJ2-3	TRBD2	TRBV7-2	.
CASSSSRGNYGYTF	TGTGCCAGCAGCTCGTCCAGGGGGAACTATGGCTACACCTTC	TRBJ1-2	TRBD1	TRBV7-2	.
CATSTSGGGNEQFF	TGTGCCACCTCGACTAGCGGGGGAGGCAATGAGCAGTTCTTC	TRBJ2-1	TRBD2	TRBV24-1	.
CATSRDTGGTDTQYF	TGTGCCACCAGCAGAGATACAGGGGGCACAGATACGCAGTATTTT	TRBJ2-3	TRBD1	TRBV15	few
CATSDSRGAADTQYF	TGTGCCACCAGTGATTCCAGGGGGGCCGCAGATACGCAGTATTTT	TRBJ2-3	.	TRBV24-1	.
CASSNRRTGTPTNSEQFF	TGTGCCAGTAGTAACCGACGAACCGGGACTCCTACAAACAGTGAGCAGTTCTTC	TRBJ2-1	.	TRBV19	.
CASSRDSAEAFF	TGTGCCAGCAGCAGGGACAGCGCTGAAGCTTTCTTT	TRBJ1-1	TRBD1	TRBV9	.
CASSLHENALGPGNTIYF	TGTGCCAGCAGCCTCCACGAGAATGCACTAGGGCCTGGAAACACCATATATTTT	TRBJ1-3	.	TRBV11-2	few
CASSLSSGGVETQYF	TGTGCCAGCAGCTTGTCCAGCGGGGGGGTGGAGACCCAGTACTTC	TRBJ2-5	TRBD2	TRBV5-4	.
CASSPGTTADTQYF	TGTGCCAGCAGTCCTGGGACTACGGCAGATACGCAGTATTTT	TRBJ2-3	TRBD2	TRBV6-5	.
CASSHLSGTDTQYF	TGTGCCAGCAGCCATCTCAGCGGAACAGATACGCAGTATTTT	TRBJ2-3	.	TRBV3-1/TRBV3-2	.
CASSTGGRYEQYF	TGTGCCAGCAGTACGGGGGGGCGTTACGAGCAGTACTTC	TRBJ2-7	TRBD2	TRBV12-3/TRBV12-4	.
CASSSGQGAITNEKLFF	TGTGCCAGCAGCTCGGGACAGGGGGCAATAACTAATGAAAAACTGTTTTTT	TRBJ1-4	TRBD1	TRBV5-8	few
CASSLNRGEQYF	TGTGCCAGCAGCTTAAACCGAGGCGAGCAGTACTTC	TRBJ2-7	.	TRBV7-2	.
CASSLQPKTGSTDTQYF	TGTGCCAGCAGCTTACAACCCAAAACGGGGAGCACAGATACGCAGTATTTT	TRBJ2-3	.	TRBV7-9	.
CAWTGEMGTSGGNTYEQYF	TGTGCCTGGACCGGGGAAATGGGGACTAGCGGGGGGAACACCTACGAGCAGTACTTC	TRBJ2-7	TRBD2	TRBV30	.
CASSLQRGGSSTDTQYF	TGCGCCAGCAGCTTGCAGCGGGGGGGTTCTAGCACAGATACGCAGTATTTT	TRBJ2-3	TRBD2	TRBV5-1	.
CSVVEGAETQYF	TGCAGCGTTGTTGAGGGGGCTGAGACCCAGTACTTC	TRBJ2-5	TRBD1	TRBV29-1	.
CASKGTGGSGGNTIYF	TGTGCCAGCAAAGGGACAGGGGGTTCGGGGGGAAACACCATATATTTT	TRBJ1-3	TRBD1	TRBV5-4	.
CASSLGQKETQYF	TGTGCCAGCAGCTTGGGACAAAAAGAGACCCAGTACTTC	TRBJ2-5	.	TRBV5-4	.
CASSPTMTAAEAFF	TGTGCCAGCAGTCCAACCATGACAGCAGCTGAAGCTTTCTTT	TRBJ1-1	.	TRBV6-6	.
CASSFTTSSYNEQFF	TGTGCCAGCAGCTTTACCACGAGCTCCTACAATGAGCAGTTCTTC	TRBJ2-1	.	TRBV7-2	.
CASSEAVGSGQGSRNQPQHF	TGTGCCAGCAGTGAAGCCGTCGGGTCGGGCCAGGGAAGTAGAAATCAGCCCCAGCATTTT	TRBJ1-5	.	TRBV6-1	.
CASSSAGGSYEQYF	TGCGCCAGCAGCTCCGCAGGGGGCTCCTACGAGCAGTACTTC	TRBJ2-7	TRBD1	TRBV5-1	few
CASSPGRGVSTEAFF	TGTGCCAGTAGTCCCGGGAGGGGAGTAAGCACTGAAGCTTTCTTT	TRBJ1-1	.	TRBV19	.
CASSRLRAGGNTEAFF	TGTGCCAGCAGCCGACTTCGAGCGGGGGGAAACACTGAAGCTTTCTTT	TRBJ1-1	.	TRBV3-1/TRBV3-2	.
CASSFTGDTEAFF	TGCGCCAGCAGCTTCACAGGGGACACTGAAGCTTTCTTT	TRBJ1-1	TRBD1	TRBV5-1	once
CASSHDSSLWGYTF	TGTGCCAGCAGCCACGACAGTTCCCTTTGGGGCTACACCTTC	TRBJ1-2	.	TRBV3-1/TRBV3-2	.
CASSSENPGGLSGELFF	TGCGCCAGCAGCTCCGAGAACCCGGGAGGGCTGTCCGGGGAGCTGTTTTTT	TRBJ2-2	TRBD2	TRBV5-1	.
CASSESGVADTQYF	TGCGCCAGCAGTGAGAGCGGGGTCGCAGATACGCAGTATTTT	TRBJ2-3	TRBD2	TRBV10-1	.
CASNRERTEAFF	TGTGCCAGCAACCGGGAGCGCACTGAAGCTTTCTTT	TRBJ1-1	.	TRBV2	.
CASRRQGNTEAFF	TGTGCCAGCAGGAGGCAGGGGAACACTGAAGCTTTCTTT	TRBJ1-1	.	TRBV25-1	.
CASSASGDNEQFF	TGTGCCTCCTCAGCTAGCGGAGACAATGAGCAGTTCTTC	TRBJ2-1	TRBD2	TRBV7-3	.